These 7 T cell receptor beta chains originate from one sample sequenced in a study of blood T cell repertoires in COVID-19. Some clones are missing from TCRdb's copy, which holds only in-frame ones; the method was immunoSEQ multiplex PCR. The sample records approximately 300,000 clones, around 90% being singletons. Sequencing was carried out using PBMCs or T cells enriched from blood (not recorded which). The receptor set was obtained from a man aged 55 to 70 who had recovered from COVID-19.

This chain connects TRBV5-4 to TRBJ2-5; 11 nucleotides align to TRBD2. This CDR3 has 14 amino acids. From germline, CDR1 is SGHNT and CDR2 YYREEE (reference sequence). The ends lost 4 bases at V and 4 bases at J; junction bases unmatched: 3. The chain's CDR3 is CASSPGLAGETQYF. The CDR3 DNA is TGTGCCAGCAGCCCCGGACTAGCGGGAGAGACCCAGTACTTC.

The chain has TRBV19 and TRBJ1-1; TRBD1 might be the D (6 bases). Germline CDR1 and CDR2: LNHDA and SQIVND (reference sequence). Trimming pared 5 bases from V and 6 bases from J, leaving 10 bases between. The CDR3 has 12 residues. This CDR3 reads CASSPRTAEAFF. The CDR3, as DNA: TGTGCCAGTAGTCCTCGGACAGCTGAAGCTTTCTTT. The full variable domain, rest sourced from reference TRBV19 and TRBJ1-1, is DGGITQSPKYLFRKEGQNVTLSCEQNLNHDAMYWYRQDPGQGLRLIYYSQIVNDFQKGDIAEGYSVSREKKESFPLTVTSAQKNPTAFYLCASSPRTAEAFFGQGTRLTVV.

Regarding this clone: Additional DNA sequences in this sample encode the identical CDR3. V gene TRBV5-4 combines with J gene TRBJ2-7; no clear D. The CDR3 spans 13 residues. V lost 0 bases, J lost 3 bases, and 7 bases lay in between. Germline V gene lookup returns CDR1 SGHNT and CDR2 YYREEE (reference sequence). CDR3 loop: CASSLGGRYEQYF. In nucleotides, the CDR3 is TGTGCCAGCAGCTTGGGTGGGCGCTACGAGCAGTACTTC. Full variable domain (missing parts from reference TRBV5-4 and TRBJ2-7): ETGVTQSPTHLIKTRGQQVTLRCSSQSGHNTVSWYQQALGQGPQFIFQYYREEENGRGNFPPRFSGLQFPNYSSELNVNALELDDSALYLCASSLGGRYEQYFGPGTRLTVT.

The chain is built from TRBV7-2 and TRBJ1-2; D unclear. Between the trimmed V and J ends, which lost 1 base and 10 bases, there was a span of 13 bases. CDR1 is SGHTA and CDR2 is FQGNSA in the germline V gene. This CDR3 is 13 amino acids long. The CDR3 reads CASSLERTSFYTF. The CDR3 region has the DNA TGTGCCAGCAGCTTAGAGCGAACCAGTTTCTACACCTTC.

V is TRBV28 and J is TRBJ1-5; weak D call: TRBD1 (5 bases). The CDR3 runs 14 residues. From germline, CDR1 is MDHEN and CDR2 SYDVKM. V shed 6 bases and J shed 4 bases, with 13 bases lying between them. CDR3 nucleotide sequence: TGTGCCAGCAGCAAAACAGGTAGTAATCAGCCCCAGCATTTT. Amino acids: CASSKTGSNQPQHF. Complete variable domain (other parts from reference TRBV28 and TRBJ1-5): DVKVTQSSRYLVKRTGEKVFLECVQDMDHENMFWYRQDPGLGLRLIYFSYDVKMKEKGDIPEGYSVSREKKERFSLILESASTNQTSMYLCASSKTGSNQPQHFGDGTRLSIL.

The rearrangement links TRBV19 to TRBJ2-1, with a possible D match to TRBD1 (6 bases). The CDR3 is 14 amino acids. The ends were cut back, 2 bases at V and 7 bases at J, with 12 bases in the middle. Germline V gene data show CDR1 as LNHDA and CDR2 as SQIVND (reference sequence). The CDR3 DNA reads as TGTGCCAGTAGTATAAAACAGGGTTTAAATGAGCAGTTCTTC. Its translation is CASSIKQGLNEQFF.

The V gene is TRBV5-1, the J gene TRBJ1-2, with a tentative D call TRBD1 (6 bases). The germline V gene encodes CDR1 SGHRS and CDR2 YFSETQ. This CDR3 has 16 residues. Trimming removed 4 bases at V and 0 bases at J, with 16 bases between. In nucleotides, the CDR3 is TGCGCCAGCAGCCCCGGATCGGGGGGCCCTAACTATGGCTACACCTTC. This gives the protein CASSPGSGGPNYGYTF. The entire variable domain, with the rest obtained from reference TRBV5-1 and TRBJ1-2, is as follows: KAGVTQTPRYLIKTRGQQVTLSCSPISGHRSVSWYQQTPGQGLQFLFEYFSETQRNKGNFPGRFSGRQFSNSRSEMNVSTLELGDSALYLCASSPGSGGPNYGYTFGSGTRLTVV.